The entry that follows covers one T cell receptor beta chain sequence. This clonotype is medium-sized (0.01 to 0.1%) in its sample. Its binding antigen is unknown. No base quality information exists; no much larger clone differs at one position. The iRepertoire nested amplicon-rescue multiplex PCR (arm-PCR) platform was used to amplify TCR alpha and beta CDR3 regions from RNA. The input for one-step reverse transcription and amplification was about 100-400 ng of either tissue mRNA or PBMC total RNA. Following bead purification, Illumina adapters were added by a secondary multiplex PCR, and libraries between 200 and 400 bp were gel-purified. Internal 6-nucleotide barcodes were carried by the libraries and were used for demultiplexing. Sequencing of libraries was performed on an Illumina MiSeq with 2x220 or 2x250 nucleotide paired-end reads. From the authors' description of their analysis: Paired reads were merged with FLASH 1.2.11 and aligned to the GRCh37 human genome with BWA-MEM before extracting TRA and TRB reads. For V and J assignment, an IMGT-derived reference of cassette sequences and CDR3 motifs that included pseudogenes was used. Three-frame translation of reads was performed, and productive CDR3s were defined as those with a C...FGXG motif and no stop codons. A clonotype was defined as a unique combination of a V-J cassette pair and a CDR3 amino acid sequence. Filtering of reads was based on Hamming distance, with the threshold set by the sequence error rate of each sample in mapped regions. In TCRdb, the public reads were trimmed at Q25 with fastp and aligned with MiXCR, with productive beta chains retained. Here each entry gathers all rows of one CDR3 protein and keeps the most common genes and DNA. TCRdb assigned the V and J calls; the authors' analysis was not used. This sample is represented by fewer than 200,000 distinct CDR3 sequences; around 42% of them were singletons. Clones ranked in the top ten supply about 5.2% of the sample.

A distance of 16 bases separates the germline ends of V and J, which lose 5 bases and 5 bases respectively. Based on the germline V gene, the CDR1 and CDR2 sequences are SGHTA and FQGNSA. There are 15 amino acids in the CDR3, from cysteine to phenylalanine inclusive. The read is trimmed to its CDR3 DNA, 45 bases read in frame from base 1. These data belong to a study of glioma-infiltrating T cells (dated by TCRdb to the mid-2010s). Describing the broader study: The study sequenced TCR alpha- and beta-chain repertoires from glioma tissue, from non-neoplastic brain tissue and from matched peripheral blood mononuclear cells. Each tissue-infiltrating repertoire was compared with the same patient's peripheral blood repertoire to measure divergence between tissue and blood T-cell populations. The paired cohort comprised three low-grade glioma patients, eight primary glioblastoma patients and three non-glioma patients contributing non-neoplastic brain tissue.

Study-wide findings and limitations: In non-neoplastic patients, VJ-independent divergence between tissue and blood fell below expectation, whereas in all gliomas, and especially in low-grade gliomas, the divergence rose above expectation. Small numbers underpinned the group comparisons: under ten glioblastoma patients, three low-grade glioma patients and three non-neoplastic patients. Tissue and blood shared very few CDR3 sequences, a result attributed to high CDR3 diversity and limited sampling.

The rearranged segments are TRBV7-2 and TRBJ2-1; no confident D gene assignment can be made. Input material: glioma tissue, nonneoplastic brain tissue, or PBMCs (not recorded which). This clonotype was obtained from a human donor with low-grade glioma or glioblastoma, undergoing nonglioma brain surgery, or in good health (not recorded which). The nucleotides are TGTGCCAGCAGCACCGTAGCCGCCTTCGACAATGAGCAGTTCTTC. Translated, it reads CASSTVAAFDNEQFF.